This T cell receptor beta chain was retrieved from a study of shared clonotypes between healthy human individuals. Study-level background: Each donor had three CD4 naive, three CD4 memory, two CD8 naive and one CD8 memory plate. Study outcomes and limitations: All-four-donor shared clonotypes had higher generation probabilities than non-shared clonotypes did.

Each replicate PCR on the sorted subsets used 200 to 250 ng DNA (approximately 33,000 T cell genomes). Profiled with immunoSEQ multiplex PCR; TCRdb holds only in-frame clones, not every one. The table records around 2,000,000 clones, 85% to 95% of them present only once. Naive CD8 cells were CD45RO-negative, positively selected for CCR7, excluding terminally differentiated effector memory CD45RA+ cells. V dropped 4 bases and J dropped 4 bases, with 11 bases sitting between them. Germline values: CDR1 LGHNA, CDR2 YSLEER. This CDR3 is built from 14 residues. A note on this clone: Its antigen is not identified.

This rearrangement joins TRBV4-3 to TRBJ2-1, with D possibly being TRBD1 or TRBD2 (5 bases each). Sample: naive CD8+ T cells from PBMCs. The TCR sequence derives from a man between 18 and 35 years old in good health. Some clones in this sample may be carry-over from other donors' samples. The CDR3 loop is CASSPGDGYNEQFF. For the CDR3, the DNA is TGCGCCAGCAGCCCCGGGGACGGATACAATGAGCAGTTCTTC.